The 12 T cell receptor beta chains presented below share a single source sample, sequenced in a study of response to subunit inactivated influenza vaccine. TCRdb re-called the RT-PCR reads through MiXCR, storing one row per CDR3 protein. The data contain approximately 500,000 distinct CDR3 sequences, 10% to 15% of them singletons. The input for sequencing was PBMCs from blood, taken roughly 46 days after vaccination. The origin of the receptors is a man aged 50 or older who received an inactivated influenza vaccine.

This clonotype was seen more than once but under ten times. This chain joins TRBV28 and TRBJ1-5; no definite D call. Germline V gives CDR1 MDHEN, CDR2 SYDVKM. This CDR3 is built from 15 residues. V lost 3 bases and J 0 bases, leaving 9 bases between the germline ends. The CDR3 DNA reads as TGTGCCAGCAGTTTTTCAGGTCCTAGCAATCAGCCCCAGCATTTT. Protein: CASSFSGPSNQPQHF.

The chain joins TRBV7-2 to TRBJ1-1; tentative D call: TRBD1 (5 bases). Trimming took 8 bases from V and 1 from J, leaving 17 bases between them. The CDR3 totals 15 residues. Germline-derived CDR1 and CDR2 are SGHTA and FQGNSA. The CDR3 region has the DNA TGTGCCAGCGAAAAAAAGACAGAAAGGAACACTGAAGCTTTCTTT. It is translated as CASEKKTERNTEAFF.

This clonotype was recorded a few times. The CDR3 sequence is CASSLVPPNEQFF. Here the CDR3 DNA reads TGTGCCAGCAGTTTAGTGCCTCCGAATGAGCAGTTCTTC. J is TRBJ2-1 and V is TRBV12-3 or TRBV12-4; D ambiguous. CDR3 length equals 13 residues. V lost 1 base and J 7 bases, leaving 8 bases between the germline ends.

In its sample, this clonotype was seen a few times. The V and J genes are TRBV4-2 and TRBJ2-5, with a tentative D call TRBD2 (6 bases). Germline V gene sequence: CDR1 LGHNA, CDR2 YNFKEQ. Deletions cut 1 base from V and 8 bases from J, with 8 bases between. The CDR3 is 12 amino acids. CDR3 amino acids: CASSQGAGTQYF. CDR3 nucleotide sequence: TGTGCCAGCAGCCAAGGCGCGGGAACCCAGTACTTC.

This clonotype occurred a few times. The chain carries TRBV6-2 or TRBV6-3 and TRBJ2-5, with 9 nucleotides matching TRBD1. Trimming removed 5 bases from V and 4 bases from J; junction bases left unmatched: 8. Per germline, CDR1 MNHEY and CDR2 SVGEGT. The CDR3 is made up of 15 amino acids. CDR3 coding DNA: TGTGCCAGCAGTACAACCGGGACAGGGATAGAGACCCAGTACTTC. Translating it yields CASSTTGTGIETQYF.

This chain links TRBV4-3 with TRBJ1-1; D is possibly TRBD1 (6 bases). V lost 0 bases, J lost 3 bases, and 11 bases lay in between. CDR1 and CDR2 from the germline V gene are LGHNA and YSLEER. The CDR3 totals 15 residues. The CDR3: CASSQDRGRDTEAFF. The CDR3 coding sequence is TGCGCCAGCAGCCAAGACAGGGGACGGGACACTGAAGCTTTCTTT.

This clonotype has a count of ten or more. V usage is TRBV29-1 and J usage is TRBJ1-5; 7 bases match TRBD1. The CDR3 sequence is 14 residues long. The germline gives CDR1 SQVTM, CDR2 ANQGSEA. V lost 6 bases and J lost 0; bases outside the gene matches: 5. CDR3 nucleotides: TGCAGCGTCTTGACAGGGATTAGCAATCAGCCCCAGCATTTT. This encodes CSVLTGISNQPQHF.

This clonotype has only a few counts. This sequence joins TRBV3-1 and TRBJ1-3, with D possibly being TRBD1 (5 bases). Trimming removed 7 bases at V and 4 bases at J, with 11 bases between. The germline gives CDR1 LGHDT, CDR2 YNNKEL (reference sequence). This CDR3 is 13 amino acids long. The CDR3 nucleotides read TGTGCCAGCACCCCCCGGGGGGGAAACACCATATATTTT. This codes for CASTPRGGNTIYF.

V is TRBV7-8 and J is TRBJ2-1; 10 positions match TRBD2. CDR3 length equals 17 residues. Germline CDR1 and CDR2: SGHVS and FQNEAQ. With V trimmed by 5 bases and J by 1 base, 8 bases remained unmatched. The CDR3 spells CASSLTSSGSSYNEQFF. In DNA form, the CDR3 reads TGTGCCAGCAGCCTCACGTCTAGCGGGAGTTCCTACAATGAGCAGTTCTTC.

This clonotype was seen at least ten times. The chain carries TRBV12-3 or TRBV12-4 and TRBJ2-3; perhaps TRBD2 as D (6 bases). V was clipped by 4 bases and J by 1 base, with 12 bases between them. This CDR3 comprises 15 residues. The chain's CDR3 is CASSYLGGGTDTQYF. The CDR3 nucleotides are TGTGCCAGCAGTTATTTGGGCGGGGGCACAGATACGCAGTATTTT.

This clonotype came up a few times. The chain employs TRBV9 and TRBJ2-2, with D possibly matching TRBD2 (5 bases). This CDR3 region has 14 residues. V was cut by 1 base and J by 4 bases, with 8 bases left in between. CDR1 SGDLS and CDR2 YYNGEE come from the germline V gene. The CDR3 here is CASSVRGSTGELFF. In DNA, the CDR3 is TGTGCCAGCAGCGTAAGAGGGTCCACCGGGGAGCTGTTTTTT. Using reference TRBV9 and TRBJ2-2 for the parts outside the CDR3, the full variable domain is DSGVTQTPKHLITATGQRVTLRCSPRSGDLSVYWYQQSLDQGLQFLIQYYNGEERAKGNILERFSAQQFPDLHSELNLSSLELGDSALYFCASSVRGSTGELFFGEGSRLTVL.

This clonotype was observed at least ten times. In DNA form, the CDR3 reads TGTGCCAGCAGCTTGGGCGGAACGAACACCGGGGAGCTGTTTTTT. Protein: CASSLGGTNTGELFF. The chain uses TRBV12-3 or TRBV12-4 and TRBJ2-2; no reliable D call. V was clipped by 6 bases and J by 0 bases, with 11 bases between them. The CDR3 consists of 15 residues.